Presented here are 14 T cell receptor beta chains from one specimen sequenced in a study of breast tumors, draining lymph nodes, adjacent tissues. TCRdb re-called the multiplex PCR reads through MiXCR, storing one row per CDR3 protein. The sample lists 70,000 to 95,000 distinct CDR3 sequences, roughly 20% occurring once. Samples came from axillary lymph nodes draining the breast cancer. The sequenced sample consisted of axillary lymph node tissue. The receptor set was obtained from a female donor with breast cancer. Some clones in this sample may be carry-over from other donors' samples.

This clonotype appeared many times. The chain employs TRBV4-3 and TRBJ2-2; TRBD1 is a possible D gene (5 bases). V was pared by 5 bases and J by 4 bases, with 17 bases between. CDR1 and CDR2 from the germline V gene are LGHNA and YSLEER. The CDR3 contains 16 residues. CDR3 amino acids: CASSSEPTVGTGELFF. For the CDR3, the DNA is TGCGCCAGCAGCTCTGAACCGACAGTCGGCACCGGGGAGCTGTTTTTT.

This clonotype was counted at least ten times. V is TRBV7-3 and J is TRBJ1-4, with a tentative D call TRBD1 (6 bases). The CDR3 loop spans 13 amino acids. Germline lookup yields CDR1 SGHTA and CDR2 FQGTGA. Trimming shortened V by 5 bases and J by 5 bases, and 9 bases separated the two germline ends. The CDR3 region is CASSRTENEKLFF. The CDR3 region has the DNA TGTGCCAGCAGCCGGACAGAGAATGAAAAACTGTTTTTT.

In its sample, this clonotype was seen a few times. V is TRBV19 and J is TRBJ2-2, with TRBD1 matching 7 bases. Germline V gene lookup returns CDR1 LNHDA and CDR2 SQIVND (reference sequence). The ends lost 1 base at V and 4 bases at J; junction bases unmatched: 6. This CDR3 is built from 16 residues. CDR3 coding DNA: TGTGCCAGTAGTATAGGTGAGGGGGCGGCCACCGGGGAGCTGTTTTTT. Amino acids: CASSIGEGAATGELFF.

This clonotype was observed at least ten times. The chain is built from TRBV29-1 and TRBJ2-2; D possibly corresponds to TRBD1 (7 bases). CDR1 is SQVTM, CDR2 ANQGSEA, per germline. The CDR3 is 14 residues long. This CDR3 reads CTILQGRSNGELFF. CDR3 coding DNA: TGCACCATCTTACAGGGGAGGAGTAACGGGGAGCTGTTTTTT.

This clonotype has ten or more counts. CDR3: CASTRQGYGYTF. CDR3 DNA: TGTGCCAGCACCCGACAGGGGTACGGCTACACCTTC. The chain joins TRBV6-6 to TRBJ1-2; 8 bases match TRBD1. This CDR3 is built from 12 residues. Per germline, CDR1 MNHNY and CDR2 SVGAGI (reference sequence). Trimming at V came to 7 bases and at J to 8 bases, leaving 6 bases not matched to a gene.

This clonotype was detected many times. The V call is TRBV3-1, the J call TRBJ2-7; D gene uncertain. The CDR3 has 11 amino acids. In germline, CDR1 is LGHDT, CDR2 YNNKEL (reference sequence). V was shortened by 1 base and J by 5 bases, with 3 bases between the two germline ends. CDR3 loop: CASSQVDEQYF. The CDR3, as DNA: TGTGCCAGCAGCCAAGTGGACGAGCAGTACTTC.

This clonotype was counted at least ten times. The V and J genes are TRBV20-1 and TRBJ2-5, with a weak D call TRBD1 (6 bases). This CDR3 is built from 14 residues. Between the trimmed V and J ends, which lost 3 bases and 0 bases, there was a span of 11 bases. The germline CDR1 and CDR2 sequences are DFQATT and SNEGSKA (reference sequence). The CDR3 coding sequence is TGCAGTGCTAGTCGGGACACACACCAAGAGACCCAGTACTTC. Translating gives CSASRDTHQETQYF.

This clonotype was seen many times. The V and J genes are TRBV6-5 and TRBJ1-6, with TRBD1 matching 10 bases. The germline CDR1 and CDR2 sequences are MNHEY and SVGAGI. The J segment lost 7 bases and the V segment lost 2 bases, leaving 2 bases of the junction unmatched. CDR3 length: 15 amino acids. The CDR3 coding sequence is TGTGCCAGCAGTTACGGGACAGGGGTAAATTCACCCCTCCACTTT. Protein sequence: CASSYGTGVNSPLHF.

This clonotype has a count of ten or more. J is TRBJ2-7 and V is TRBV20-1; 9 nucleotides match TRBD2. CDR1 DFQATT and CDR2 SNEGSKA come from the germline V gene (reference sequence). The CDR3 runs 15 residues. V lost 3 bases, J lost 7 bases, and 13 bases stayed unmatched. In DNA, the CDR3 is TGCAGTGCTAGTGATTCTAGGGCGGGAGGGCCTGAGCAGTACTTC. Its translation: CSASDSRAGGPEQYF.

The chain couples TRBV28 to TRBJ2-5; 7 bases fit TRBD2. Germline assignment: CDR1 MDHEN and CDR2 SYDVKM. The V gene end was trimmed by 6 bases and the J gene end by 4 bases; junction bases not matched to a gene: 11. CDR3 length: 15 residues. In DNA, the CDR3 is TGTGCCAGCAGCCGGGCCGGCGGGGGAGGAGAGACCCAGTACTTC. Its translation is CASSRAGGGGETQYF.

The chain employs TRBV5-4 and TRBJ2-3; 8 nucleotides match TRBD2. CDR1 is SGHNT, CDR2 YYREEE, per germline (reference sequence). The CDR3 covers 16 residues. The V gene end was trimmed by 4 bases and the J gene end by 0 bases; junction bases not matched to a gene: 7. CDR3 nucleotides: TGTGCCAGCAGCCCCCCGGGACTAGGTAGCACAGATACGCAGTATTTT. Translation: CASSPPGLGSTDTQYF. Based on the CDR3 plus reference TRBV5-4 and TRBJ2-3, the full variable domain is ETGVTQSPTHLIKTRGQQVTLRCSSQSGHNTVSWYQQALGQGPQFIFQYYREEENGRGNFPPRFSGLQFPNYSSELNVNALELDDSALYLCASSPPGLGSTDTQYFGPGTRLTVL.

The rearrangement joins TRBV11-3 to TRBJ1-1, with 8 bases matching TRBD1. From germline, CDR1 is SGHNT and CDR2 YENEEA. The CDR3 totals 13 residues. V trimming: 6 bases; J trimming: 8 bases; junction bases outside the gene matches: 8. CDR3 protein: CASSTGGLAEAFF. As DNA, the CDR3 is TGTGCCAGCAGTACAGGGGGGCTAGCAGAAGCTTTCTTT.

There are many counts of this clonotype. The J gene is TRBJ2-7, the V gene TRBV6-5, with D unclear. Germline values: CDR1 MNHEY, CDR2 SVGAGI. V was pared by 4 bases and J by 5 bases, with 18 bases between. CDR3 length equals 15 residues. CDR3 residues: CASSSPSTGANEQYF. CDR3 DNA sequence: TGTGCCAGCAGTTCCCCCTCGACCGGAGCGAACGAGCAGTACTTC.

The sample holds many counts of this clonotype. As DNA, the CDR3 is TGCGCCAGCAGCTCAGGGGGGGGCACCTACGAGCAGTACTTC. This translates into CASSSGGGTYEQYF. The chain couples TRBV5-1 to TRBJ2-7; tentatively, D is TRBD1 or TRBD2 (7 bases each). The CDR3 has 14 residues. V shed 3 bases and J shed 2 bases, with 12 bases lying between them. Germline V lookup: CDR1 SGHRS, CDR2 YFSETQ.